This T cell receptor (beta chain) stems from a study of T cells after posttransplantation cyclophosphamide. The data were produced by immunoSEQ multiplex PCR, yet TCRdb's version contains in-frame clones alone and is incomplete. This sample has about 43,000 clones; roughly 87% occur once, and the top ten carry 2.5%. Overall study findings and caveats: Skin or GI-infiltrating T cells shared few TRB sequences with blood. Recipient CMV seropositivity and CMV reactivation strongly tracked TRB clonality. Donor-recipient repertoire similarity was low at 1-2 months, rising over year one.

For this clone: Its target is not known.

Treatment was busulfan-fludarabine conditioning, a marrow graft, and cyclophosphamide on days +3 and +4. Germline loops: CDR1 MNHNY, CDR2 SVGAGI (reference sequence). The junction had 4 bases not matched to a gene; V was cut back by 0 bases and J by 6 bases. CDR3 length equals 14 residues. The origin of this receptor is a male patient between 60 and 69 years old who received an allogeneic stem cell transplant from a related donor and was CMV-positive. Some T cells may be supplied by the graft donor. The starting material was PBMCs, obtained about 64 days after allogeneic stem cell transplant with posttransplant cyclophosphamide. The chain uses TRBV6-6 and TRBJ1-2; TRBD1 matches at 7 bases. CDR3 sequence reads: CASSYSGTAHGYTF. Written as DNA, the CDR3 is TGTGCCAGCAGTTACTCGGGGACAGCCCATGGCTACACCTTC.